A single sample is the source of the 18 T cell receptor beta chains below, sequenced in a study of HIV-infected children after antiretroviral therapy interruption (dated 2019 in TCRdb). The receptor library was made with 3' RACE. Sequencer: Illumina MiSeq. To correct PCR amplification bias, TCR libraries were generated from RNA with a 3' RACE protocol that used unique molecular identifiers. TCRdb reran the public reads through fastp at Q25 and MiXCR, keeping productive beta chains. Each CDR3 protein appears once, grouped with its most common genes and DNA. Within this sample are around 41,000 distinct CDR3 sequences, with approximately 7% of them counted one time only. The ten largest clones take up roughly 1% of the sample. In light of the paper, this sample's treatment or condition label describes: PENTA 11 planned treatment interruption arm or continuous ART arm. The sample was CD45RA+ CD4+ T cells from PBMCs, pooled from several time points, taken from a donor given antiretroviral therapy, either interrupted or continuous. The intended sense of this specimen's cell subset or site label: naive CD4+ CD45RA+ CD45RO- T cells. The receptors derive from a pool of human donors with HIV.

This clonotype has at least ten counts. This rearrangement joins TRBV12-3 or TRBV12-4 to TRBJ2-1, with 7 bases lining up with TRBD2. This CDR3 contains 14 residues. V was pared by 6 bases and J by 6 bases, with 8 bases of the junction left unmatched. CDR3 coding DNA: TGTGCCAGCAGACCGAGCGGGACGGGCAATGAGCAGTTCTTC. The encoded protein is CASRPSGTGNEQFF.

This clonotype appeared a few times. The V gene is TRBV28, the J gene TRBJ1-1, with D unclear. This CDR3 has 14 amino acids. Germline V gene data show CDR1 as MDHEN and CDR2 as SYDVKM. With 3 bases removed from V and 5 bases from J, the gap between germline ends came to 13 bases. The CDR3 here is CASSFVRGRTEAFF. CDR3 sequence (DNA): TGTGCCAGCAGTTTTGTCAGAGGAAGGACTGAAGCTTTCTTT.

CDR3 in DNA: TGTGCCACCAGTTCGACTAGCGGGAGGGGGGAGTCCGCCTACAATGAGCAGTTCTTC. Translating gives CATSSTSGRGESAYNEQFF. V usage is TRBV24-1 and J usage is TRBJ2-1; 14 positions agree with TRBD2. The germline CDR1 and CDR2 sequences are KGHDR and SFDVKD. The CDR3 length is 19 residues. The V and J ends lost 6 bases and 2 bases, in that order; junction bases with no gene match: 11.

This clonotype was seen many times. V usage is TRBV5-1 and J usage is TRBJ2-7; TRBD2 matches 9 bases. The CDR3 sequence is 14 residues long. Looked up from germline, CDR1 is SGHRS and CDR2 is YFSETQ. V lost 3 bases, J lost 3 bases, and 4 bases stayed unmatched. The CDR3 region has the DNA TGCGCCAGCAGCTCGAGCGGGGGGCACTACGAGCAGTACTTC. It translates to CASSSSGGHYEQYF.

The table lists this clonotype with many counts. The rearrangement links TRBV7-2 to TRBJ2-1; D gene ambiguous. The CDR3 has 15 amino acids. Trimming left V 4 bases short and J 2 bases short, with 12 bases between. CDR1 SGHTA and CDR2 FQGNSA come from the germline V gene. CDR3 sequence (DNA): TGTGCCAGCAGCTCAAACCCCCTCACCTACAATGAGCAGTTCTTC. It specifies CASSSNPLTYNEQFF.

This clonotype has only a few counts. The chain links TRBV7-2 to TRBJ2-6; D ambiguous. The CDR3 is 15 residues long. V lost 1 base to trimming and J lost 0 bases, with 4 bases between them. Germline V gives CDR1 SGHTA, CDR2 FQGNSA. Here the CDR3 reads CASSLGHSGANVLTF. The DNA for the CDR3 is TGTGCCAGCAGCTTAGGGCACTCTGGGGCCAACGTCCTGACTTTC.

This clonotype was recorded many times. The gene calls are TRBV3-1 and TRBJ2-3; D is uncertain. In germline, CDR1 is LGHDT, CDR2 YNNKEL (reference sequence). CDR3 size: 16 residues. The ends were cut back, 1 base at V and 4 bases at J, with 15 bases in the middle. CDR3 nucleotide sequence: TGTGCCAGCAGCCAAGTATTGTGGTCTGCAGCAGATACGCAGTATTTT. This sequence encodes CASSQVLWSAADTQYF.

This clonotype was recorded at least ten times. The chain has TRBV18 and TRBJ1-1, with D unresolved. Between the trimmed V and J ends, which lost 3 bases and 3 bases, there was a span of 11 bases. CDR3 length: 14 amino acids. Looked up from germline, CDR1 is KGHSH and CDR2 is LQKENI. CDR3 nucleotide sequence: TGTGCCAGCTCACCTACTCGGGGAGACACTGAAGCTTTCTTT. The encoded protein is CASSPTRGDTEAFF.

By frequency in the sample, this clonotype is medium-sized. Its ends do not fully match the called genes, so a read error is possible. The gene calls are TRBV12-3 or TRBV12-4 and TRBJ2-5; 7 bases match TRBD2. This CDR3 has 14 residues. CDR3 in DNA: TGTGCAAGCAGCAGACTGGGGGGGAAAGACACCCAGTACTTT. This gives the protein CASSRLGGKDTQYF.

This clonotype appeared many times. The junction does not match germline at one end; this may be a read error. The rearrangement links TRBV11-1 to TRBJ2-7; D is perhaps TRBD2 (5 bases). Germline loops: CDR1 SGHAT, CDR2 FQDESV (reference sequence). The CDR3 runs to 15 residues. As DNA, the CDR3 is TGTGTCAGCAGCCCAATTCTCCTGCGGAGCGGCGAGCAGTACTTC. It codes for CVSSPILLRSGEQYF.

The table lists this clonotype with many counts. The chain is built from TRBV7-2 and TRBJ2-1; no firm D call. V was shortened by 0 bases and J by 0 bases, with 6 bases between the two germline ends. Germline assignment: CDR1 SGHTA and CDR2 FQGNSA. The CDR3 runs 15 residues. The CDR3 nucleotides are TGTGCCAGCAGCTTAGCTGTGAGCTCCTACAATGAGCAGTTCTTC. Translated, it gives CASSLAVSSYNEQFF.

CDR3 DNA sequence: TGTGCCAGCAGTCTCGAGAGAACAGGGGGAGCTGAAGCTTTCTTT. Its translation: CASSLERTGGAEAFF. The chain joins TRBV7-9 to TRBJ1-1, with 8 bases aligning to TRBD1. Germline loops: CDR1 SEHNR, CDR2 FQNEAQ (reference sequence). V lost 6 bases and J lost 6; bases outside the gene matches: 12. This CDR3 has 15 residues.

This clonotype was seen many times. The rearrangement uses TRBV28 and TRBJ2-6; no firm D call. V lost 2 bases and J 4 bases, leaving 9 bases between the germline ends. This CDR3 has 15 residues. Germline CDR1 MDHEN, CDR2 SYDVKM. This CDR3 is CASSLVRAGANVLTF. In nucleotides, the CDR3 is TGTGCCAGCAGTTTAGTCCGGGCAGGGGCCAACGTCCTGACTTTC.

By its share, this clonotype is medium-sized. The chain is built from TRBV30 and TRBJ2-1; D perhaps matches TRBD1 (6 bases). Germline V gene lookup returns CDR1 GTSNPN and CDR2 SVGIG (reference sequence). CDR3 length: 13 residues. V lost 2 bases and J lost 9, with 14 bases in between. For the CDR3, the DNA is TGTGCCTGGAGTCCGGGACAATATGCTGAGCAGTTCTTC. It translates to CAWSPGQYAEQFF.

The chain couples TRBV20-1 to TRBJ2-7, with D unresolved. The CDR3 is 15 amino acids. Trimming cost V 3 bases and J 3 bases, with 18 bases left between them. Germline CDR1 reads DFQATT; CDR2 reads SNEGSKA (reference sequence). CDR3 region: CSARAADLPSYEQYF. The CDR3 DNA is TGCAGTGCTAGGGCGGCAGACCTCCCTAGCTACGAGCAGTACTTC.

This clonotype came up many times. The gene calls are TRBV7-2 and TRBJ1-5; D gene unclear. The CDR3 spans 13 residues. Looked up from germline, CDR1 is SGHTA and CDR2 is FQGNSA. Trimming took 2 bases from V and 6 from J, leaving 8 bases between them. As DNA, the CDR3 is TGTGCCAGCAGCTTATTTGGTAGTCAGCCCCAGCATTTT. Protein sequence: CASSLFGSQPQHF.

This clonotype showed up many times. This chain links TRBV6-6 with TRBJ2-7; no clear D. The V gene lost 0 bases and the J gene lost 4 bases, with 13 bases spanning the gap. CDR1 and CDR2 from the germline V gene are MNHNY and SVGAGI (reference sequence). The CDR3 runs 15 residues. The CDR3 reads CASSYSRGRLYEQYF. Here the CDR3 DNA reads TGTGCCAGCAGTTACTCGAGAGGCCGGTTGTACGAGCAGTACTTC.

This clonotype was observed a handful of times. The gene calls are TRBV3-1 and TRBJ2-7, with D possibly being TRBD1 (5 bases). Trimming took off 1 base at V and 4 bases at J, with 14 bases between the two ends. Germline-derived CDR1 and CDR2 are LGHDT and YNNKEL (reference sequence). The length of the CDR3 is 15 residues. CDR3 loop: CASSQGTLHFYEQYF. The CDR3 DNA reads TGTGCCAGCAGCCAAGGGACACTTCACTTTTACGAGCAGTACTTC.